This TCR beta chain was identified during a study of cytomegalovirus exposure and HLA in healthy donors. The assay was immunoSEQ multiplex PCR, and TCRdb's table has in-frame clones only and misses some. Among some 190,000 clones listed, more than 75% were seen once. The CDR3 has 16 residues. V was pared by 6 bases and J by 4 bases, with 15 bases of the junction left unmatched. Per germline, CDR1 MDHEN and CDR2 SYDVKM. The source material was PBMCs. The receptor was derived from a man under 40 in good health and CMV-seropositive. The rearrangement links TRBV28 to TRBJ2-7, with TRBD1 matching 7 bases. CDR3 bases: TGTGCCAGCAGCCTCCCCGGGGCAGGGGGTTCTTACGAGCAGTACTTC. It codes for CASSLPGAGGSYEQYF.